This T cell receptor beta chain emerged from a study of T cells in Graves' hyperthyroidism and ophthalmopathy. RNA transcripts yielded amplified TCR beta CDR3 regions. Carried out on the TCR CDR3, a first-round RT-PCR used the HTBI primer set. Each CDR3 protein gets one entry after TCRdb re-called the multiplex PCR reads with MiXCR. The top ten hold approximately 30% of the sample, which has 660,000 or so distinct CDR3 sequences, about 20% seen once. This CDR3 comprises 15 residues. Germline V gene lookup returns CDR1 MNHEY and CDR2 SVGEGT. J lost 2 bases, V lost 0 bases, and 4 bases had no gene match. Turning to this clonotype: Its matching antigen is unknown.

Individuals with ophthalmopathy presented a Clinical Activity Score of at least 3, a NOSPECS grade of at least 4 and a duration under 3 months. Clinical symptoms, serum thyroxine, TRAb, thyroid ultrasound and orbital computed tomography established diagnosis. Broader study findings: Ophthalmopathy was predicted by the model a median of about six months ahead of onset. Blood shared most expanded thyroid clonotypes above 0.001.

This sequence joins TRBV6-2 or TRBV6-3 and TRBJ2-7, with 7 bases lining up with TRBD2. This TCR came from a man between 25 and 39 years old with Graves' ophthalmopathy. Source material: blood. The CDR3 coding sequence is TGTGCCAGCAGTTACTCGATCGCGGGAGCCTACGAGCAGTACTTC. It codes for CASSYSIAGAYEQYF.